This record concerns one TCR beta chain sequence. This specimen comes from a study of identical twins. TCRdb called the 5' RACE reads again in MiXCR, with one record for every CDR3 protein. The sample comprises 550,000 to 800,000 distinct CDR3 sequences, 7% to 7.5% of which are singletons, and around 1.6% rests with the top ten. The germline gives CDR1 SQVTM, CDR2 ANQGSEA. V lost 0 bases and J lost 5, with 17 bases in between. CDR3 length: 15 residues. Separately, the same data were catalogued under a study of yellow fever vaccine responses in identical twins.

The sequence was collected from a woman between 18 and 30 years old in good health. The V and J genes are TRBV29-1 and TRBJ2-7, with a weak D call TRBD1 (6 bases). The specimen sequenced was PBMCs. CDR3 coding DNA: TGCAGCGTTGAAGATGGTACGACAGGCGGCCACGAGCAGTACTTC. Translation gives CSVEDGTTGGHEQYF.